The clone carrying this TCR beta chain has a handful of counts. The antigen remains undetermined. This sample was included in a study of T cells in Graves' hyperthyroidism and ophthalmopathy. Across the study: Blood from the periphery was taken at initial diagnosis, before any treatment. Findings and limits, study-wide: Within blood appeared most thyroid clonotypes that had expanded above 0.001.

The source material, RNA transcripts, was used to amplify TCR beta CDR3 regions. The TCR CDR3 was amplified in a first-round RT-PCR using the HTBI primer set. TCRdb used MiXCR to reprocess the multiplex PCR reads, holding one entry per CDR3 protein. The sample holds 650,000 to 850,000 distinct CDR3 sequences, 18% seen once. The germline gives CDR1 MNHGY, CDR2 SVAAGI. The CDR3 is 19 residues long. With V trimmed by 2 bases and J by 3 bases, 15 bases remained unmatched. This chain joins TRBV6-9 and TRBJ1-5; 8 bases match TRBD1. This sequence was found in a woman aged 45 to 65 with Graves' hyperthyroidism that later progressed to Graves' ophthalmopathy. Sequencing used blood. The CDR3 protein is CASSYPVWQGAKINQPQHF. CDR3 sequence (DNA): TGTGCCAGCAGTTATCCGGTTTGGCAGGGGGCTAAGATCAATCAGCCCCAGCATTTT.